The 21 T cell receptor beta chains reported below all come from one sample, sequenced in a study of radiotherapy plus CTLA-4 blockade in lung cancer. TCRdb's copy holds only in-frame clones and misses some; the assay was immunoSEQ multiplex PCR. The table has roughly 100,000 clones, 70% to 90% seen once. The input for sequencing was peripheral blood, taken from a patient treated with radiotherapy plus ipilimumab. The receptors stem from a human donor with non-small cell lung cancer that progressed on radiotherapy plus ipilimumab. Some clones in this sample may be carry-over from other donors' samples.

The chain uses TRBV11-1 and TRBJ1-1, with unresolved D. The CDR3 sequence is 14 residues long. Trimming left V 2 bases short and J 0 bases short, with 7 bases between. CDR1 and CDR2 from the germline V gene are SGHAT and FQDESV (reference sequence). The DNA of the CDR3 is TGTGCCAGCAGCTTACGCATTATGAACACTGAAGCTTTCTTT. Its protein product is CASSLRIMNTEAFF.

The V gene is TRBV29-1, the J gene TRBJ2-3, with TRBD2 as a possible D gene (5 bases). The V end lost 5 bases, the J end lost 8 bases, and 23 bases lay between the germline ends. Looked up from germline, CDR1 is SQVTM and CDR2 is ANQGSEA. CDR3 length equals 15 residues. CDR3 sequence (DNA): TGCAGCGTTTCCCCGAGGGTCGGGCCAGGAAGTACGCAGTATTTT. Protein sequence: CSVSPRVGPGSTQYF.

The CDR3 nucleotides read TGTGCCAGCAGCGCCCGGGACAGTGTTATTTATGCAACTAATGAAAAACTGTTTTTT. Residues: CASSARDSVIYATNEKLFF. The chain links TRBV9 to TRBJ1-4, with 7 positions matching TRBD1. V was clipped by 3 bases and J by 0 bases; unmatched bases: 14. The length of the CDR3 is 19 residues. The germline CDR1 and CDR2 sequences are SGDLS and YYNGEE.

This clone was seen a single time. CDR3 in DNA: TGTGCCAGCAGCACCGATTCGGCAGTCTATGGCTACACCTTC. It is translated as CASSTDSAVYGYTF. This chain links TRBV28 with TRBJ1-2; D gene ambiguous. The CDR3 runs 14 residues. Germline CDR1 reads MDHEN; CDR2 reads SYDVKM. The V end was cut by 6 bases, the J end by 4 bases, with 15 bases between.

This sequence joins TRBV28 and TRBJ2-1, with D perhaps assigned TRBD1 or TRBD2 (5 bases each). This CDR3 is built from 16 residues. Per the germline V gene, CDR1 is MDHEN and CDR2 is SYDVKM. With 3 bases removed from V and 3 bases from J, the gap between germline ends came to 15 bases. CDR3 sequence (DNA): TGTGCCAGCAGTTTGATGTTGGGGGAAGGCTACAATGAGCAGTTCTTC. It codes for CASSLMLGEGYNEQFF. The full variable domain, with the rest looked up from reference TRBV28 and TRBJ2-1, is DVKVTQSSRYLVKRTGEKVFLECVQDMDHENMFWYRQDPGLGLRLIYFSYDVKMKEKGDIPEGYSVSREKKERFSLILESASTNQTSMYLCASSLMLGEGYNEQFFGPGTRLTVL.

The chain joins TRBV19 to TRBJ2-3; the D is unclear. The germline V and J ends were trimmed by 4 bases and 1 base, with 18 bases remaining between them. Germline V gene lookup returns CDR1 LNHDA and CDR2 SQIVND (reference sequence). The length of the CDR3 is 17 residues. Written as DNA, the CDR3 is TGTGCCAGTAGTACCCTTCGGGCACTCCGACGCACAGATACGCAGTATTTT. Translation gives CASSTLRALRRTDTQYF.

The chain is built from TRBV27 and TRBJ2-1, with 11 positions matching TRBD2. Germline-derived CDR1 and CDR2 are MNHEY and SMNVEV (reference sequence). The CDR3 extends over 15 amino acids. V gave up 5 bases and J gave up 5 bases; unmatched junction bases: 5. CDR3 protein: CASSGSGGADNEQFF. The CDR3 DNA reads as TGTGCCAGCAGTGGTAGCGGGGGGGCCGACAATGAGCAGTTCTTC.

V usage is TRBV5-1 and J usage is TRBJ2-7; tentative D call: TRBD1 (5 bases). Germline loops: CDR1 SGHRS, CDR2 YFSETQ. The CDR3 runs 15 residues. V lost 2 bases, J lost 0 bases, and 12 bases lay in between. CDR3 nucleotide sequence: TGCGCCAGCAGCTTAGCCGACAGCAGCTCCTACGAGCAGTACTTC. This gives the protein CASSLADSSSYEQYF.

CDR3 protein: CASSLTDSSYNEQFF. The DNA for the CDR3 is TGTGCCAGCAGCTTGACAGACAGCTCCTACAATGAGCAGTTCTTC. The chain uses TRBV7-9 and TRBJ2-1, with D possibly being TRBD1 (5 bases). The CDR3 runs 15 residues. The V gene's germline CDR1 is SEHNR and CDR2 FQNEAQ (reference sequence). The V gene lost 3 bases and the J gene lost 0 bases, with 9 bases spanning the gap.

By frequency in the sample, this clone is medium-sized (0.01 to 0.1%). This chain uses TRBV29-1 with TRBJ2-1; the D call may be TRBD1 or TRBD2 (5 bases each). This CDR3 contains 13 residues. V was shortened by 4 bases and J by 11 bases, with 18 bases between the two germline ends. In germline, CDR1 is SQVTM, CDR2 ANQGSEA. CDR3 sequence: CSVVDLRDDKQFF. In DNA, the CDR3 is TGCAGCGTTGTGGATCTCCGGGACGACAAGCAGTTCTTC.

The chain combines TRBV5-1 with TRBJ1-3; D uncertain. This CDR3 spans 16 amino acids. CDR1 and CDR2 from the germline V gene are SGHRS and YFSETQ. V was pared by 4 bases and J by 0 bases, with 14 bases between. CDR3 sequence (DNA): TGCGCCAGCAGCCCCGATCTCATAACCTCTGGAAACACCATATATTTT. Translated: CASSPDLITSGNTIYF.

The gene calls are TRBV4-3 and TRBJ1-4; a weak D match, TRBD1 (6 bases). Trimming stripped 0 bases from V and 8 bases from J, with 16 bases between. Germline V lookup: CDR1 LGHNA, CDR2 YSLEER. This CDR3 region has 16 residues. CDR3 sequence (DNA): TGCGCCAGCAGCCAAGATGTCCAGGGGAGAGGAGAAAAACTGTTTTTT. Amino acids: CASSQDVQGRGEKLFF.

This clone was seen just once. As DNA, the CDR3 is TGTGCCAGCAGCTTACAGGGGGCAGCTAACCAAGAGACCCAGTACTTC. It is translated as CASSLQGAANQETQYF. The J gene is TRBJ2-5, the V gene TRBV11-2, with 8 positions matching TRBD1. Trimming at V came to 2 bases and at J to 0 bases, leaving 5 bases not matched to a gene. CDR3 length: 16 amino acids. CDR1 is SGHAT, CDR2 FQNNGV, per germline.

The rearrangement links TRBV9 to TRBJ2-2; 13 bases map to TRBD2. The CDR3 totals 17 residues. V shed 4 bases and J 0 bases; nucleotides not matched to a gene: 3. Germline CDR1 SGDLS, CDR2 YYNGEE. The CDR3 bases are TGTGCCAGCAGCCCCGGACTAGCGGGGGCGAACACCGGGGAGCTGTTTTTT. This codes for CASSPGLAGANTGELFF.

The genes are TRBV18 and TRBJ2-7; D not certain. The germline CDR1 and CDR2 sequences are KGHSH and LQKENI. Trimming took 3 bases from V and 2 from J, leaving 5 bases between them. The CDR3 extends over 12 amino acids. CDR3 in DNA: TGTGCCAGCTCACCGGTGGCCTACGAGCAGTACTTC. Translating it yields CASSPVAYEQYF.

The J gene is TRBJ1-2, the V gene TRBV5-1, with no clear D. The CDR3 is 13 residues long. Germline V lookup: CDR1 SGHRS, CDR2 YFSETQ. V shed 2 bases and J shed 10 bases, with 15 bases lying between them. The CDR3, as DNA: TGCGCCAGCAGCTTCCAGACCGACCTTTCCTACACCTTC. This codes for CASSFQTDLSYTF.

CDR3 protein: CASSLYRNTDTQYF. CDR3 bases: TGTGCCAGCAGCCTGTACCGGAACACAGATACGCAGTATTTT. This chain uses TRBV7-9 with TRBJ2-3; D gene ambiguous. Trimming took 5 bases from V and 2 from J, leaving 11 bases between them. The CDR3 extends over 14 amino acids. Germline V gives CDR1 SEHNR, CDR2 FQNEAQ (reference sequence).

J is TRBJ2-2 and V is TRBV7-3; 9 nucleotides line up with TRBD2. Trimming cost V 1 base and J 10 bases; bases outside gene matches: 4. The CDR3 covers 14 residues. Looked up from germline, CDR1 is SGHTA and CDR2 is FQGTGA. This CDR3 reads CASSLKRGAEELFF. As DNA, the CDR3 is TGTGCCAGCAGCTTAAAGCGGGGGGCCGAGGAGCTGTTTTTT. Filled out from reference TRBV7-3 and TRBJ2-2, the complete variable domain reads GAGVSQTPSNKVTEKGKYVELRCDPISGHTALYWYRQSLGQGPEFLIYFQGTGAADDSGLPNDRFFAVRPEGSVSTLKIQRTERGDSAVYLCASSLKRGAEELFFGEGSRLTVL.

The gene calls are TRBV18 and TRBJ1-1, with 7 bases fitting TRBD1. Germline V lookup: CDR1 KGHSH, CDR2 LQKENI. V was pared by 8 bases and J by 5 bases, with 8 bases of the junction left unmatched. The CDR3 has 13 amino acids. CDR3 amino acids: CASAQGFSTEAFF. CDR3 sequence (DNA): TGTGCCAGCGCACAGGGGTTTTCGACTGAAGCTTTCTTT.

The chain's CDR3 is CASSQGAGQYYEQYF. CDR3 sequence (DNA): TGCGCCAGCAGCCAAGGCGCGGGGCAGTACTACGAGCAGTACTTC. This rearrangement joins TRBV4-1 to TRBJ2-7; possible D gene TRBD2, 6 bases. CDR3 length: 15 amino acids. Germline assignment: CDR1 MGHRA and CDR2 YSYEKL. The V and J ends lost 1 base and 3 bases respectively, with 13 bases between them.

This rearrangement joins TRBV29-1 to TRBJ2-7, with D perhaps assigned TRBD1 or TRBD2 (5 bases each). With 4 bases removed from V and 0 bases from J, the gap between germline ends came to 7 bases. CDR1 is SQVTM, CDR2 ANQGSEA, per germline. The CDR3 has 12 amino acids. CDR3 nucleotides: TGCAGCGTTGGGGACCCCTCCTACGAGCAGTACTTC. Its protein product is CSVGDPSYEQYF.